The source of this TCR beta chain is a study of post-analysis software for immune sequencing data. Whole-study results and caveats: Patients carried roughly 5 TRBV segments more frequently than controls did, and TRBV5-6, TRBV5-1 and TRBV20-1 were among them.

Germline V gene sequence: CDR1 MGHRA, CDR2 YSYEKL. The length of the CDR3 is 15 residues. Trimming removed 1 base at V and 2 bases at J, with 10 bases between. TCR beta cDNA libraries had unique molecular identifiers. Using its own MiXCR run on the PCR reads, TCRdb lists one record per CDR3 protein. The profile covers 450,000 to 700,000 distinct CDR3 sequences, with 44% appearing a single time and 1.5% to 2% taken by the ten largest. This clonotype occurred a few times. The antigen is not known. The chain links TRBV4-1 to TRBJ2-3, with D tentatively TRBD2 (6 bases). The sequenced sample consisted of blood. The sequence was obtained from a girl aged 10-17 years with multiple sclerosis. The CDR3 DNA reads as TGCGCCAGCAGCCAAGTAGCGGAGTCCACAGATACGCAGTATTTT. It translates to CASSQVAESTDTQYF.